These T cell receptor beta chains were read from a single sample in a study of T-cell reconstitution after alpha-beta-depleted transplantation in children. TCRdb re-called the PCR reads with MiXCR, one entry per CDR3 protein. Here the sample spans about 100,000 distinct CDR3 sequences, about 6.4% being singletons. The sample here was PBMCs, mostly from graft donor cells, taken 360 days after TCRalphabeta/CD19-depleted stem cell transplant. The origin of the receptors is a male patient between 2 and 10 years old who had a stem cell transplant for acute lymphoblastic leukemia, so the T cells may come from the graft donor. The CDR3 runs from the conserved cysteine through the conserved F or W. D genes are given only for firm matches. The size field is filled for only some rows; it gives once, few, many or a size class.

j_call: TRBJ2-1; d_call: TRBD2; clone_size: few; v_call: TRBV27; cdr3_nt: TGTGCCAGCAGTCTAAACCCCCTCCTAGCGGGTGATGAGCAGTTCTTC; cdr3_aa: CASSLNPLLAGDEQFF
j_call: TRBJ2-3; d_call: TRBD1; clone_size: few; v_call: TRBV7-9; cdr3_nt: TGTGCCAGCAACACCAGACAGGGAAGCACAGATACGCAGTATTTT; cdr3_aa: CASNTRQGSTDTQYF
j_call: TRBJ2-1; d_call: TRBD1; clone_size: -; v_call: TRBV6-5; cdr3_nt: TGTGCCAGCAGTCTCTCGACAGGGGGCTACAATGAGCAGTTCTTC; cdr3_aa: CASSLSTGGYNEQFF
j_call: TRBJ2-7; d_call: -; clone_size: many; v_call: TRBV4-2; cdr3_nt: TGTGCCAGCAGCCTACTACGCGAGCAGTACTTC; cdr3_aa: CASSLLREQYF
j_call: TRBJ2-5; d_call: TRBD2; clone_size: many; v_call: TRBV10-3; cdr3_nt: TGTGCCATCAGTGATTCGGGGTCCGGGGGGGGAGAGACCCAGTACTTC; cdr3_aa: CAISDSGSGGGETQYF
j_call: TRBJ2-1; d_call: -; clone_size: many; v_call: TRBV4-2; cdr3_nt: TGTGCCAGCAGCCAAGTGGGCGCCAGTCTTTACAATGAGCAGTTCTTC; cdr3_aa: CASSQVGASLYNEQFF
j_call: TRBJ2-6; d_call: -; clone_size: many; v_call: TRBV6-1; cdr3_nt: TGTGCCAGCAGCCCCTACGACAGGCCCTCTGGGGCCAACGTCCTGACTTTC; cdr3_aa: CASSPYDRPSGANVLTF
j_call: TRBJ2-7; d_call: -; clone_size: -; v_call: TRBV9; cdr3_nt: TGTGCCAGCAGCGTAGCGGCTAGCGTTACCTACGAGCAGTACTTC; cdr3_aa: CASSVAASVTYEQYF
j_call: TRBJ1-1; d_call: -; clone_size: many; v_call: TRBV5-6; cdr3_nt: TGTGCCAGCAGCTTTGGGGGGGCGATCTTGAACACTGAAGCTTTCTTT; cdr3_aa: CASSFGGAILNTEAFF
j_call: TRBJ2-7; d_call: TRBD2; clone_size: few; v_call: TRBV7-2; cdr3_nt: TGTGCCAGCAGTCTGAAGGATAGCGGGCCCTACGAGCAGTACTTC; cdr3_aa: CASSLKDSGPYEQYF
j_call: TRBJ1-1; d_call: TRBD1; clone_size: few; v_call: TRBV27; cdr3_nt: TGTGCCAGCAGTGACCAGGGACAGGGGACTGAAGCTTTCTTT; cdr3_aa: CASSDQGQGTEAFF
j_call: TRBJ2-3; d_call: TRBD1; clone_size: -; v_call: TRBV11-2; cdr3_nt: TGTGCCAGCAGCTTAGAGGGACAGCCCTGGGATACGCAGTATTTT; cdr3_aa: CASSLEGQPWDTQYF
j_call: TRBJ2-3; d_call: TRBD2; clone_size: many; v_call: TRBV10-1; cdr3_nt: TGCGCCAGCAGTTGGGCGGCTAGCGGGGCGCAGTATTTT; cdr3_aa: CASSWAASGAQYF
j_call: TRBJ2-6; d_call: TRBD2; clone_size: few; v_call: TRBV24-1; cdr3_nt: TGTGCCACCAGTGATCCCAAACTAGCGGGAGGAACCTCTGGGGCCAACGTCCTGACTTTC; cdr3_aa: CATSDPKLAGGTSGANVLTF
j_call: TRBJ2-5; d_call: -; clone_size: many; v_call: TRBV6-1; cdr3_nt: TGTGCCAGCAGTGACAGGGTTCCCCTCACGGAGACCCAGTACTTC; cdr3_aa: CASSDRVPLTETQYF
j_call: TRBJ2-4; d_call: TRBD2; clone_size: many; v_call: TRBV7-2; cdr3_nt: TGTGCCAGCAGCCTAGCGGGGGGGCCTCCAAACATTCAGTACTTC; cdr3_aa: CASSLAGGPPNIQYF
j_call: TRBJ1-6; d_call: TRBD1; clone_size: many; v_call: TRBV9; cdr3_nt: TGTGCCAGCAGCGCCTCAGACAGGGGTAATTCACCCCTCCACTTT; cdr3_aa: CASSASDRGNSPLHF
j_call: TRBJ2-7; d_call: -; clone_size: -; v_call: TRBV11-2; cdr3_nt: TGTGCCAGCAGCTTTGGGGACGAATCTCTCCTCGAGCAGTACTTC; cdr3_aa: CASSFGDESLLEQYF
j_call: TRBJ2-7; d_call: -; clone_size: many; v_call: TRBV7-2; cdr3_nt: TGTGCCAGCAGCTTGAATTTCGCCTACGAGCAGTACTTC; cdr3_aa: CASSLNFAYEQYF
j_call: TRBJ2-7; d_call: -; clone_size: few; v_call: TRBV9; cdr3_nt: TGTGCCAGCAGCGTAGAGTACAACCCCTACGAGCAGTACTTC; cdr3_aa: CASSVEYNPYEQYF
j_call: TRBJ1-2; d_call: TRBD1; clone_size: -; v_call: TRBV9; cdr3_nt: TGTGCCAGCAGCGTCGGGACAGGGAATGGCTACACCTTC; cdr3_aa: CASSVGTGNGYTF
j_call: TRBJ2-7; d_call: -; clone_size: many; v_call: TRBV28; cdr3_nt: TGTGCCAGCAGTAGGGGACTTAGATACGAGCAGTACTTC; cdr3_aa: CASSRGLRYEQYF
j_call: TRBJ2-2; d_call: -; clone_size: many; v_call: TRBV15; cdr3_nt: TGTGCCACCAAAGAGGCGCACGAACGGGGGGAGCTGTTTTTT; cdr3_aa: CATKEAHERGELFF
j_call: TRBJ2-7; d_call: -; clone_size: -; v_call: TRBV28; cdr3_nt: TGTGCCAGCAGTTCCCGGGCGCTCGGGGGAGACTCCTACGAGCAGTACTTC; cdr3_aa: CASSSRALGGDSYEQYF
j_call: TRBJ1-2; d_call: -; clone_size: -; v_call: TRBV6-5; cdr3_nt: TGTGCCAGCAGTTACTCGCGCAGTAGCTATGGCTACACCTTC; cdr3_aa: CASSYSRSSYGYTF
j_call: TRBJ2-2; d_call: -; clone_size: -; v_call: TRBV7-9; cdr3_nt: TGTGCCAGCAGCTTCCGGGACAAGAACACCGGGGAGCTGTTTTTT; cdr3_aa: CASSFRDKNTGELFF
j_call: TRBJ2-7; d_call: -; clone_size: many; v_call: TRBV20-1; cdr3_nt: TGCAGTGCTAGAGATCTAAGCGCAGGCTCCTACGAGCAGTACTTC; cdr3_aa: CSARDLSAGSYEQYF
j_call: TRBJ2-7; d_call: -; clone_size: many; v_call: TRBV29-1; cdr3_nt: TGCAGCGTTGAAGATAACAGGGCCGAGCAGTACTTC; cdr3_aa: CSVEDNRAEQYF
j_call: TRBJ2-2; d_call: -; clone_size: many; v_call: TRBV9; cdr3_nt: TGTGCCAGCAGCCGCGGGAACTCGAACACCGGGGAGCTGTTTTTT; cdr3_aa: CASSRGNSNTGELFF
j_call: TRBJ2-1; d_call: -; clone_size: many; v_call: TRBV28; cdr3_nt: TGTGCCAGCAGTTTATTAGTCGGGGACGGTACGAGCTCCTACAATGAGCAGTTCTTC; cdr3_aa: CASSLLVGDGTSSYNEQFF
j_call: TRBJ1-1; d_call: -; clone_size: many; v_call: TRBV29-1; cdr3_nt: TGCAGCGTTCACGGGGGGCGGAACACTGAAGCTTTCTTT; cdr3_aa: CSVHGGRNTEAFF
j_call: TRBJ2-4; d_call: -; clone_size: many; v_call: TRBV6-5; cdr3_nt: TGTGCCAGCATCGCCCTGAACATTCAGTACTTC; cdr3_aa: CASIALNIQYF
j_call: TRBJ1-1; d_call: -; clone_size: many; v_call: TRBV28; cdr3_nt: TGTGCCAGCAGTTTAACTGAAGCTTTCTTT; cdr3_aa: CASSLTEAFF
j_call: TRBJ1-2; d_call: -; clone_size: few; v_call: TRBV12-3/TRBV12-4; cdr3_nt: TGTGCCAGCAGCCATTGGGTCCGGGCCTATGGCTACACCTTC; cdr3_aa: CASSHWVRAYGYTF
j_call: TRBJ2-1; d_call: TRBD2; clone_size: many; v_call: TRBV7-9; cdr3_nt: TGTGCCAGCAGCTTGACTAGCCAGCAGTTCTTC; cdr3_aa: CASSLTSQQFF
j_call: TRBJ2-1; d_call: -; clone_size: -; v_call: TRBV6-1; cdr3_nt: TGTGCCAGCAGCCCCAAAGGTGGTTCTGGAGGATGGGGGAATGAGCAGTTCTTC; cdr3_aa: CASSPKGGSGGWGNEQFF
j_call: TRBJ1-1; d_call: -; clone_size: many; v_call: TRBV4-2; cdr3_nt: TGTGCCAGCAGCCAGGGACTTACTGAAGCTTTCTTT; cdr3_aa: CASSQGLTEAFF
j_call: TRBJ2-7; d_call: -; clone_size: many; v_call: TRBV2; cdr3_nt: TGTGCCAGCAGCACCGCCTACGAGCAGTACTTC; cdr3_aa: CASSTAYEQYF
j_call: TRBJ1-4; d_call: -; clone_size: many; v_call: TRBV7-9; cdr3_nt: TGTGCCAGCAGCATCCGGGACATACACTTT; cdr3_aa: CASSIRDIHF
j_call: TRBJ2-1; d_call: -; clone_size: many; v_call: TRBV14; cdr3_nt: TGTGCCAGCAGCCTCCCTGGGAGCTCCTACAATGAGCAGTTCTTC; cdr3_aa: CASSLPGSSYNEQFF
j_call: TRBJ2-2; d_call: TRBD2; clone_size: -; v_call: TRBV27; cdr3_nt: TGTGCCAGCAGTCCGGGACTAGCGGTAGCCGGGGAGCTGTTTTTT; cdr3_aa: CASSPGLAVAGELFF
j_call: TRBJ1-2; d_call: -; clone_size: many; v_call: TRBV27; cdr3_nt: TGTGCCAGCAGTTTAAGAGACCGTAACTATGGCTACACCTTC; cdr3_aa: CASSLRDRNYGYTF
j_call: TRBJ2-7; d_call: -; clone_size: many; v_call: TRBV6-2/TRBV6-3; cdr3_nt: TGTGCCAGCAGTTACGGGGATTCCACCTACGAGCAGTACTTC; cdr3_aa: CASSYGDSTYEQYF
j_call: TRBJ2-7; d_call: TRBD2; clone_size: few; v_call: TRBV7-6; cdr3_nt: TGTGCCAGCAGCTCTGGGACTAGCGGGAGGTACGAGCAGTACTTC; cdr3_aa: CASSSGTSGRYEQYF
j_call: TRBJ2-2; d_call: -; clone_size: few; v_call: TRBV7-2; cdr3_nt: TGTGCCAGCAGCTTAGGAGGGTCAGCGGCCGGGGAGCTGTTTTTT; cdr3_aa: CASSLGGSAAGELFF
j_call: TRBJ2-2; d_call: TRBD2; clone_size: many; v_call: TRBV6-2/TRBV6-3; cdr3_nt: TGTGCCAGCAGTTACTGGCTAGCGGCCACCGGGGAGCTGTTTTTT; cdr3_aa: CASSYWLAATGELFF
j_call: TRBJ2-5; d_call: TRBD1; clone_size: many; v_call: TRBV20-1; cdr3_nt: TGCAGTGCTAGTCGGACAGGGGTAGAGACCCAGTACTTC; cdr3_aa: CSASRTGVETQYF
j_call: TRBJ1-1; d_call: -; clone_size: -; v_call: TRBV5-1; cdr3_nt: TGCGCCAGCAGAGGCAGACTGAACACTGAAGCTTTCTTT; cdr3_aa: CASRGRLNTEAFF
j_call: TRBJ2-3; d_call: TRBD2; clone_size: -; v_call: TRBV24-1; cdr3_nt: TGTGCCACCAGTGCTAGCGGGAGGGGGTTGGATACGCAGTATTTT; cdr3_aa: CATSASGRGLDTQYF
j_call: TRBJ1-2; d_call: -; clone_size: many; v_call: TRBV2; cdr3_nt: TGTGCCAGCCGGACAGCGATCTATGGCTACACCTTC; cdr3_aa: CASRTAIYGYTF
j_call: TRBJ2-5; d_call: TRBD2; clone_size: few; v_call: TRBV6-5; cdr3_nt: TGTGCCAGCAGTTACTCCCTAGCGGGAGGAGAGACCCAGTACTTC; cdr3_aa: CASSYSLAGGETQYF
j_call: TRBJ1-6; d_call: -; clone_size: -; v_call: TRBV4-3; cdr3_nt: TGCGCCAGCAGCCTCCGGACAGATTCACCCCTCCACTTT; cdr3_aa: CASSLRTDSPLHF
j_call: TRBJ2-4; d_call: TRBD2; clone_size: many; v_call: TRBV9; cdr3_nt: TGTGCCAGCAGCCCCAGCGGGGGCCCGGCCAAAAACATTCAGTACTTC; cdr3_aa: CASSPSGGPAKNIQYF